These 10 T cell receptor beta chains share one sample of origin, sequenced in a study of blood T cells in healthy people across ages. Using a J-beta primer mix together with a sample-barcoded 5' primer, a second PCR was run for about 6 to 12 cycles. TCRdb analysed the 5' RACE reads with MiXCR anew, one entry per CDR3 protein. The table lists approximately 1,000,000 distinct CDR3 sequences, 40% to 45% of them singletons, with approximately 17% in the top ten. Material: blood. These receptors all come from a woman aged 60-75 years in good health.

This clonotype was seen a single time. This rearrangement joins TRBV29-1 to TRBJ2-7; the D gene is possibly TRBD2 (6 bases). The CDR3 spans 12 residues. V lost 4 bases to trimming and J lost 7 bases, with 14 bases between them. CDR1 is SQVTM, CDR2 ANQGSEA, per germline. CDR3 residues: CSVVEVREEQYF. The CDR3 coding sequence is TGCAGCGTTGTGGAAGTCCGGGAGGAGCAGTACTTC.

The V gene is TRBV5-6, the J gene TRBJ2-5; 10 bases align to TRBD2. The trim removed 0 bases at V and 1 base at J, leaving 6 bases unmatched. This CDR3 has 17 residues. Per germline, CDR1 SGHDT and CDR2 YYEEEE. The DNA of the CDR3 is TGTGCCAGCAGCTTGGCTGGCCTAGCGGGGGTCCAAGAGACCCAGTACTTC. Its protein product is CASSLAGLAGVQETQYF.

In this sample, this clonotype turned up a few times. The chain carries TRBV5-1 and TRBJ2-1; tentatively, D is TRBD2 (7 bases). In germline, CDR1 is SGHRS, CDR2 YFSETQ. The CDR3 extends over 16 amino acids. The V end lost 4 bases, the J end lost 10 bases, and 24 bases lay between the germline ends. CDR3 region: CASSTRQAGKAGEQFF. In DNA, the CDR3 is TGCGCCAGCAGCACTCGACAGGCCGGTAAAGCGGGAGAGCAGTTCTTC.

The chain recombines TRBV6-6 with TRBJ1-5; D call uncertain. V lost 5 bases, J lost 6 bases, and 11 bases lay in between. There are 13 residues in the CDR3. CDR1 is MNHNY, CDR2 SVGAGI, per germline (reference sequence). The CDR3 sequence is CASSNYVRQPQHF. The CDR3 coding sequence is TGTGCCAGCAGTAACTATGTGCGTCAGCCCCAGCATTTT.

The rearrangement links TRBV5-1 to TRBJ2-2; TRBD2 is a possible D gene (5 bases). V lost 4 bases and J 7 bases, leaving 11 bases between the germline ends. This CDR3 comprises 13 residues. Germline V gene data show CDR1 as SGHRS and CDR2 as YFSETQ. The CDR3 spells CASSRGGIGELFF. The CDR3, as DNA: TGCGCCAGCAGCCGTGGAGGAATCGGGGAGCTGTTTTTT.

In its sample, this clonotype was seen many times. The rearrangement joins TRBV7-2 to TRBJ2-5, with no clear D. The CDR3 consists of 12 residues. Germline values: CDR1 SGHTA, CDR2 FQGNSA. With 6 bases removed from V and 1 base from J, the gap between germline ends came to 6 bases. CDR3 sequence (DNA): TGTGCCAGCAGTTTGACCCAAGAGACCCAGTACTTC. Translated: CASSLTQETQYF.

The V and J genes are TRBV6-5 and TRBJ2-4; D ambiguous. Deletions cut 4 bases from V and 13 bases from J, with 26 bases between. The germline gives CDR1 MNHEY, CDR2 SVGAGI. The CDR3 is 16 amino acids. CDR3 amino acids: CASSCSRRTSSYGQYF. The DNA of the CDR3 is TGTGCCAGCAGTTGCTCGAGGCGGACCAGCTCCTACGGGCAGTACTTC.

V usage is TRBV20-1 and J usage is TRBJ1-5; a weak D match, TRBD1 (5 bases). CDR1 DFQATT and CDR2 SNEGSKA come from the germline V gene (reference sequence). The ends were cut back, 5 bases at V and 7 bases at J, with 18 bases in the middle. The CDR3 length is 14 residues. The CDR3 region is CSASGGGFGQPQHF. In DNA, the CDR3 is TGCAGTGCTTCCGGGGGAGGTTTCGGACAGCCCCAGCATTTT.

The chain uses TRBV28 and TRBJ1-1; D remains unclear. CDR1 and CDR2 (germline): MDHEN, SYDVKM. Trimming left V 1 base short and J 7 bases short, with 13 bases between. The CDR3 has 14 residues. CDR3 region: CASSLYRRVREAFF. CDR3 in DNA: TGTGCCAGCAGTTTATATCGGCGGGTACGTGAAGCTTTCTTT.

This rearrangement joins TRBV13 to TRBJ1-2, with D unresolved. With 2 bases removed from V and 6 bases from J, the gap between germline ends came to 10 bases. CDR1 is PRHDT, CDR2 FYEKMQ, per germline (reference sequence). This CDR3 is 13 amino acids long. The DNA of the CDR3 is TGTGCCAGCAGCTTACGTCAAGACCATGGCTACACCTTC. Its translation: CASSLRQDHGYTF. The variable domain in full, with the rest retrieved from reference TRBV13 and TRBJ1-2, is AAGVIQSPRHLIKEKRETATLKCYPIPRHDTVYWYQQGPGQDPQFLISFYEKMQSDKGSIPDRFSAQQFSDYHSELNMSSLELGDSALYFCASSLRQDHGYTFGSGTRLTVV.